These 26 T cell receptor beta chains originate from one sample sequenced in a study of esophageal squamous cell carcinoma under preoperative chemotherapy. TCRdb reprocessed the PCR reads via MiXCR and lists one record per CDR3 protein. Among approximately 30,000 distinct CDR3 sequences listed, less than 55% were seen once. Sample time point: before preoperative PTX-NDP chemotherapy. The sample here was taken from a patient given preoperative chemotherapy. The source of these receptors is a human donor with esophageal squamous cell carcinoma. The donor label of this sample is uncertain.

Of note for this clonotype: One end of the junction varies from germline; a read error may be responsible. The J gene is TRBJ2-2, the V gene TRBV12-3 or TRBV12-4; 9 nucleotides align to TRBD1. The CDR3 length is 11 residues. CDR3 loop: CASKRTGEQFF. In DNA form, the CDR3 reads TGTGCCAGCAAGCGGACAGGGGAGCAGTTTTTT.

CDR3 nucleotide sequence: TGTGCCAGCACGGGAGCGGGGGGCGGGGCCCAAGAGACCCAGTACTTC. Amino acid sequence: CASTGAGGGAQETQYF. The J gene is TRBJ2-5, the V gene TRBV7-2, with 9 positions matching TRBD2. Germline CDR1 SGHTA, CDR2 FQGNSA. J lost 1 base, V lost 7 bases, and 10 bases had no gene match. The CDR3 extends over 16 amino acids.

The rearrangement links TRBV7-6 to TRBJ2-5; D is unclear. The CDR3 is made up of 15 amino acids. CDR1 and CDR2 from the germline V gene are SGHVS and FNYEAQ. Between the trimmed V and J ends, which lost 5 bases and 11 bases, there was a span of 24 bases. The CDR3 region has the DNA TGTGCCAGCAGCCGGTACGGCCGTGACCCAGATACGCAGTACTTC. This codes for CASSRYGRDPDTQYF.

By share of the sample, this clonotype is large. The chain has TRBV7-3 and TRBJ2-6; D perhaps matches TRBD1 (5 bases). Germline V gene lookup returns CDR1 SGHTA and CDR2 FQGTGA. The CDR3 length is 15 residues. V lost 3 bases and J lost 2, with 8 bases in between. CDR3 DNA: TGTGCCAGCAGCTTCACAGGTCCTGGGGCCAACGTCCTGACTTTC. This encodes CASSFTGPGANVLTF.

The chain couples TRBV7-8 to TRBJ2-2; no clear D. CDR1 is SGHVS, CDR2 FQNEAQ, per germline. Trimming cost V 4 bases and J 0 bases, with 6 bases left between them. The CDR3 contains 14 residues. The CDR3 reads CASSCGANTGELFF. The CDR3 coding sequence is TGTGCCAGCAGCTGCGGAGCGAACACCGGGGAGCTGTTTTTT.

The CDR3 DNA reads as TGTGCCAGCAGCTTAGGGGCGGCCAGCAACTACGAGCAGTACTTC. It translates to CASSLGAASNYEQYF. This chain joins TRBV7-2 and TRBJ2-5; D remains unclear. The J call may not be correct, given that the DNA end is closer to TRBJ2-7. CDR1 is SGHTA, CDR2 FQGNSA, per germline. The CDR3 covers 15 residues.

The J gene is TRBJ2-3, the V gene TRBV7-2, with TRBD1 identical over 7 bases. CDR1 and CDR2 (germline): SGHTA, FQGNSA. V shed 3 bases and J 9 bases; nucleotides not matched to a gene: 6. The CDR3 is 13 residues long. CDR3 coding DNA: TGTGCCAGCAGCTTTCGACAGGGTGCAACGCAGTATTTT. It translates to CASSFRQGATQYF. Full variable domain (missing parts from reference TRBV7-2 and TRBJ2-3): GAGVSQSPSNKVTEKGKDVELRCDPISGHTALYWYRQSLGQGLEFLIYFQGNSAPDKSGLPSDRFSAERTGGSVSTLTIQRTQQEDSAVYLCASSFRQGATQYFGPGTRLTVL.

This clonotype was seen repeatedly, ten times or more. CDR3 amino acids: CASSMSGRSTGELFF. CDR3 in DNA: TGTGCCAGCAGCATGAGCGGGAGGAGCACCGGGGAGCTGTTTTTT. The rearrangement links TRBV5-4 to TRBJ2-2; TRBD2 matches at 9 bases. Germline V gives CDR1 SGHNT, CDR2 YYREEE (reference sequence). The CDR3 runs 15 residues. Unmatched junction bases numbered 5, after V lost 4 bases and J lost 4 bases.

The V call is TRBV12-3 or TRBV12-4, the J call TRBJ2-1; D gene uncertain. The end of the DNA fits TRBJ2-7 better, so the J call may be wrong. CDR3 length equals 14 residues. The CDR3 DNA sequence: TGTGCCAGCAGCATGAGGACCTCCTACAATGAGCAGTACTTC. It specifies CASSMRTSYNEQYF.

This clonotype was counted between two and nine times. The CDR3 region has the DNA TGTGCCAGCAGCCCCGGGAGGGCTAGCACAGATACGCAGTATTTT. Translation gives CASSPGRASTDTQYF. The chain uses TRBV5-4 and TRBJ2-3; 8 nucleotides match TRBD2. The CDR3 totals 15 residues. Unmatched junction bases numbered 4, after V lost 4 bases and J lost 0 bases. The germline V gene encodes CDR1 SGHNT and CDR2 YYREEE (reference sequence).

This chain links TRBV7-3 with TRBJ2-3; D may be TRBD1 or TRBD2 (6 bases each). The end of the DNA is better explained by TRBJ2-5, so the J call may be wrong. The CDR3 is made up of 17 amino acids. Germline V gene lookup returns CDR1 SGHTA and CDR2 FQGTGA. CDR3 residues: CASSVVPGGGVQETQYF. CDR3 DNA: TGTGCCAGCAGCGTGGTACCCGGGGGCGGTGTCCAAGAGACCCAGTACTTC.

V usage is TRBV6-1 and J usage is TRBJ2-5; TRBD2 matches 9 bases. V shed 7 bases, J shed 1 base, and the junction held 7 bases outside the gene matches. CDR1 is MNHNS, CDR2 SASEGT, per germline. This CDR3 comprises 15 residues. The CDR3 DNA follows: TGTGCCAGCACCGGCAGACTAGCGGCCCAAGAGACCCAGTACTTC. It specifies CASTGRLAAQETQYF.

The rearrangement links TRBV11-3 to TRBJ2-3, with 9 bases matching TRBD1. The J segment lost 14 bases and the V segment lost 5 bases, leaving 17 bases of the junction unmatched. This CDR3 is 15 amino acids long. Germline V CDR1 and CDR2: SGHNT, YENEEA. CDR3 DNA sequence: TGTGCCAGCAGCCAAGGACAGGGGAACACCGGGGCGCTGTATTTT. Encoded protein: CASSQGQGNTGALYF.

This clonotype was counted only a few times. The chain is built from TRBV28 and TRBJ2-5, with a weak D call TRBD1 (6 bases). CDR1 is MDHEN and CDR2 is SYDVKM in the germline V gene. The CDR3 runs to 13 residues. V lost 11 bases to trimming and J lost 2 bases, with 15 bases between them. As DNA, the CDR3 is TGTGCCTCGGACAGTTATTCTCAAGAGACCCAGTACTTC. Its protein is CASDSYSQETQYF.

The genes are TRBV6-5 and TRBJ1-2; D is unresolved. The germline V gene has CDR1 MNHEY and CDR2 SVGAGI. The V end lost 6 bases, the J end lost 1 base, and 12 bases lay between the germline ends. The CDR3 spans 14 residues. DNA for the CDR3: TGTGCCAGCAGCTACACGACGGTTAACTATGGCTACACCTTC. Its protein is CASSYTTVNYGYTF.

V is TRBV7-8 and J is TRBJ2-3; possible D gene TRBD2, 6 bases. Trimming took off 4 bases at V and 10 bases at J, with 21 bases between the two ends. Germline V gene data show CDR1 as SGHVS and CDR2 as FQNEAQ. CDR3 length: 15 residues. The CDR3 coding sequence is TGTGCCAGCAGCTCCGGGGGACTGAGGACCGGGGCGCAGTATTTT. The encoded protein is CASSSGGLRTGAQYF.

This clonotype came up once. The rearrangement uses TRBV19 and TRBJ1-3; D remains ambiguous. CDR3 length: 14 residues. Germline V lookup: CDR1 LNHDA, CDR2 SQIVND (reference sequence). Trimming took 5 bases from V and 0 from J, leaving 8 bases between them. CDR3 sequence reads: CASSPIFSGNTIYF. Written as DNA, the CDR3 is TGTGCCAGTAGTCCAATTTTCTCTGGAAACACCATATATTTT. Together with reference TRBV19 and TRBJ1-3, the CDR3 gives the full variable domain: DGGITQSPKYLFRKEGQNVTLSCEQNLNHDAMYWYRQDPGQGLRLIYYSQIVNDFQKGDIAEGYSVSREKKESFPLTVTSAQKNPTAFYLCASSPIFSGNTIYFGEGSWLTVV.

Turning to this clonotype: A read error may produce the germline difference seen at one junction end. In DNA form, the CDR3 reads TGTGCCAGCAGCTTAGGCACTGCGGGGGGGCGTCGTAAAGATACTCAGTATTTC. Translated: CASSLGTAGGRRKDTQYF. The chain is built from TRBV7-6 and TRBJ2-3, with TRBD2 identical over 9 bases. Germline V gives CDR1 SGHVS, CDR2 FNYEAQ. The CDR3 runs 18 residues.

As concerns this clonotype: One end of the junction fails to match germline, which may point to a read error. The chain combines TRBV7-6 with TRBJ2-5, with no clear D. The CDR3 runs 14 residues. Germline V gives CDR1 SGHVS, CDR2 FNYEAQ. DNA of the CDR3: TGTGCCAGCAGCTTAGACGGGCACCCAGCGACCCGATTCTTC. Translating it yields CASSLDGHPATRFF.

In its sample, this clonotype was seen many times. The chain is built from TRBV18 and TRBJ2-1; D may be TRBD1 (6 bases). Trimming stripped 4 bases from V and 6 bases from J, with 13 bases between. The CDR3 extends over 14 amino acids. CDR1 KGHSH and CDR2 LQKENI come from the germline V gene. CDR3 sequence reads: CASSLNREPNEQFF. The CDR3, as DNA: TGTGCCAGCTCACTGAACAGGGAACCCAATGAGCAGTTCTTC.

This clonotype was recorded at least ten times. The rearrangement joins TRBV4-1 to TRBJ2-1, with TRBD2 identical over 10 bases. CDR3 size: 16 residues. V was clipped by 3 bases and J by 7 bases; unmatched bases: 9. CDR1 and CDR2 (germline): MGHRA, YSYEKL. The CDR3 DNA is TGCGCCAGCAGCCACCCTGAACTAGCGGGAAGGAATGAGCAGTTCTTC. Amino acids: CASSHPELAGRNEQFF.

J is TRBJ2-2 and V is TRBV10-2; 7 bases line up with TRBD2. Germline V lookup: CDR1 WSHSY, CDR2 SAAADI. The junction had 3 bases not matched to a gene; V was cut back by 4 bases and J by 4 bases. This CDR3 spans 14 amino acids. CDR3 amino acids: CASSVGTTTGELFF. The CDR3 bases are TGCGCCAGCAGTGTAGGGACTACCACCGGGGAGCTGTTTTTT.

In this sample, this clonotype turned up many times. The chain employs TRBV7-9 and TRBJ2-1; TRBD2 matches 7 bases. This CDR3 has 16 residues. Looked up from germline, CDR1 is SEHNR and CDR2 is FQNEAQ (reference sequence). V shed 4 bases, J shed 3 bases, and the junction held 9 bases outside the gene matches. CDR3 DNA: TGTGCCAGCAGCTCAGGACTAGTCGGCCGCTACAATGAGCAGTTCTTC. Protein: CASSSGLVGRYNEQFF.

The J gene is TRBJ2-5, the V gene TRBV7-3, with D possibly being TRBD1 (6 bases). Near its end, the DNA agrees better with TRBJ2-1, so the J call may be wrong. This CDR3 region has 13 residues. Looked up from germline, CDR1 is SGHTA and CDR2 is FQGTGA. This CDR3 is CASSLSPQGWQFF. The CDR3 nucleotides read TGTGCCAGCAGCTTATCACCACAGGGCTGGCAGTTCTTC.

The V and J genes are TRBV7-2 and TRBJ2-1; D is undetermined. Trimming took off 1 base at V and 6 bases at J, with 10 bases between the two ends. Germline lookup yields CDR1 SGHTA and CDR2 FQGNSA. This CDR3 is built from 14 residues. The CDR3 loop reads CASSLDDGSNEQFF. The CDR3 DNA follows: TGTGCCAGCAGCTTAGACGACGGATCCAATGAGCAGTTCTTC.

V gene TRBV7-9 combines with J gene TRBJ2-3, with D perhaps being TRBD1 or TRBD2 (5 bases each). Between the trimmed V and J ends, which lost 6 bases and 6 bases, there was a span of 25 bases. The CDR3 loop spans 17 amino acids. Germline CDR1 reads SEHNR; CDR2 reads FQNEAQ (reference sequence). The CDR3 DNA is TGTGCCAGCAGTCAAAGCGTCGGGGCTGCGAACACCGATACGCAGTATTTT. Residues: CASSQSVGAANTDTQYF.